These 20 T cell receptor beta chains originate from one sample sequenced in a study of technical replicates of blood from a handful of donors. Sequenced by immunoSEQ multiplex PCR; TCRdb stores in-frame clones only, minus some. Of tens of thousands of clones listed, 85% to 95% are singletons. Sequenced sample: PBMCs. The source is a human donor in good health. Some clones in this sample may be carry-over from other donors' samples.

This chain uses TRBV18 with TRBJ2-7; tentatively, D is TRBD2 (6 bases). The V gene's germline CDR1 is KGHSH and CDR2 LQKENI. CDR3 length equals 14 residues. The V gene lost 0 bases and the J gene lost 5 bases, with 11 bases spanning the gap. The CDR3 here is CASSPPILANEQYF. The CDR3 DNA sequence: TGTGCCAGCTCACCACCGATCCTAGCGAACGAGCAGTACTTC.

The CDR3 DNA reads TGTGCCACCAGCAGTAAAGACTGGTTGCAGAGGGAGACCCAGTACTTC. Translated, it gives CATSSKDWLQRETQYF. The chain uses TRBV15 and TRBJ2-5, with D unclear. The CDR3 has 16 amino acids. Trimming left V 3 bases short and J 5 bases short, with 19 bases between. Germline V gene data show CDR1 as LNHNV and CDR2 as YYDKDF (reference sequence).

This chain connects TRBV5-1 to TRBJ2-1, with 10 bases that match TRBD2. CDR1 and CDR2 (germline): SGHRS, YFSETQ. This CDR3 comprises 15 residues. V lost 3 bases to trimming and J lost 5 bases; unmatched junction nucleotides: 5. The CDR3 loop is CASSSRTSGHNEQFF. CDR3 DNA sequence: TGCGCCAGCAGCTCCAGGACTAGCGGCCACAATGAGCAGTTCTTC.

This chain uses TRBV25-1 with TRBJ1-1; D may be TRBD1 (6 bases). CDR3 length: 15 amino acids. Germline V gives CDR1 MGHDK, CDR2 SYGVNS. Trimming took 1 base from V and 5 from J, leaving 14 bases between them. The CDR3 nucleotides are TGTGCCAGCAGTGAATTTGAGACAGGTCGGACTGAAGCTTTCTTT. Translating gives CASSEFETGRTEAFF.

This clone was observed a single time. The gene calls are TRBV4-2 and TRBJ2-4; D might be TRBD2 (6 bases). V was clipped by 6 bases and J by 7 bases, with 16 bases between them. The CDR3 totals 14 residues. Looked up from germline, CDR1 is LGHNA and CDR2 is YNFKEQ. CDR3 nucleotides: TGTGCCAGCAGACCACTACTAGCTGCCAACATTCAGTACTTC. Translation gives CASRPLLAANIQYF.

This chain links TRBV25-1 with TRBJ2-7, with a weak D call TRBD2 (7 bases). With 6 bases removed from V and 7 bases from J, the gap between germline ends came to 13 bases. The CDR3 loop spans 12 amino acids. Looked up from germline, CDR1 is MGHDK and CDR2 is SYGVNS. The chain's CDR3 is CASRGGLREQYF. The CDR3 region has the DNA TGTGCCAGCAGGGGGGGGCTTAGGGAGCAGTACTTC.

The chain employs TRBV2 and TRBJ2-3, with D tentatively TRBD1 (6 bases). Germline-derived CDR1 and CDR2 are SNHLY and FYNNEI. V lost 7 bases to trimming and J lost 8 bases, with 13 bases between them. This CDR3 contains 12 residues. The CDR3 region is CASIPQGTTQYF. DNA for the CDR3: TGTGCCAGCATCCCCCAGGGGACTACGCAGTATTTT.

This clone is labeled as large. The V gene is TRBV7-2, the J gene TRBJ2-3; the D gene is possibly TRBD2 (6 bases). Germline assignment: CDR1 SGHTA and CDR2 FQGNSA. This CDR3 comprises 15 residues. Trimming pared 2 bases from V and 3 bases from J, leaving 12 bases between. CDR3 coding DNA: TGTGCCAGCAGCTTATGGGGCGGGATAACAGATACGCAGTATTTT. Translating gives CASSLWGGITDTQYF. The full variable domain, completed using reference TRBV7-2 and TRBJ2-3, is GAGVSQSPSNKVTEKGKDVELRCDPISGHTALYWYRQSLGQGLEFLIYFQGNSAPDKSGLPSDRFSAERTGGSVSTLTIQRTQQEDSAVYLCASSLWGGITDTQYFGPGTRLTVL.

This clone was seen only a few times. The gene calls are TRBV10-3 and TRBJ2-7; 7 positions match TRBD2. Germline V gene lookup returns CDR1 ENHRY and CDR2 SYGVKD. V was clipped by 4 bases and J by 1 base; unmatched bases: 4. This CDR3 contains 14 residues. The CDR3 is CAISGGGGSYEQYF. CDR3 bases: TGTGCCATCAGTGGGGGGGGAGGGTCCTACGAGCAGTACTTC.

The rearrangement links TRBV7-9 to TRBJ2-1, with 8 bases fitting TRBD2. The CDR3 consists of 16 residues. Unmatched junction bases numbered 14, after V lost 10 bases and J lost 3 bases. Germline V gene sequence: CDR1 SEHNR, CDR2 FQNEAQ (reference sequence). Here the CDR3 reads CATLTGRGDDYNEQFF. Here the CDR3 DNA reads TGTGCCACCCTAACTGGGCGGGGGGATGACTACAATGAGCAGTTCTTC.

The rearrangement uses TRBV19 and TRBJ2-7; D gene unclear. Germline CDR1 and CDR2: LNHDA and SQIVND (reference sequence). Trimming shortened V by 3 bases and J by 3 bases, and 9 bases separated the two germline ends. This CDR3 spans 13 amino acids. The CDR3: CASSIGQHYEQYF. Here the CDR3 DNA reads TGTGCCAGTAGTATTGGGCAGCACTACGAGCAGTACTTC.

This chain uses TRBV29-1 with TRBJ2-4; D ambiguous. Germline lookup yields CDR1 SQVTM and CDR2 ANQGSEA. CDR3 length: 11 residues. V dropped 7 bases and J dropped 3 bases, with 7 bases sitting between them. The DNA for the CDR3 is TGCAGCGCTATATACAAAAACATTCAGTACTTC. Its protein is CSAIYKNIQYF.

The sample holds a few counts of this clone. The chain recombines TRBV4-3 with TRBJ1-1, with no clear D. Germline values: CDR1 LGHNA, CDR2 YSLEER. The CDR3 runs to 12 residues. Trimming shortened V by 1 base and J by 9 bases, and 9 bases separated the two germline ends. The CDR3 region has the DNA TGCGCCAGCAGCCAAGGGAGATCGCAAGCTTTCTTT. As protein: CASSQGRSQAFF.

To note about this clone: At one end, the junction sequence differs from germline, possibly due to a read error. The chain has TRBV7-2 and TRBJ2-5; D perhaps matches TRBD1 (5 bases). The length of the CDR3 is 15 residues. Germline assignment: CDR1 SGHTA and CDR2 FQGNSA. CDR3 coding DNA: TGTGCCAGCAGCTTAACAGGATCTCCCCAAGGGACCCAGTACTTC. Translated: CASSLTGSPQGTQYF.

The V gene is TRBV7-2, the J gene TRBJ2-2; 7 positions agree with TRBD2. The CDR3 length is 13 residues. With V trimmed by 6 bases and J by 5 bases, 3 bases remained unmatched. The germline CDR1 and CDR2 sequences are SGHTA and FQGNSA. The CDR3 region is CASRGGGTGELFF. For the CDR3, the DNA is TGTGCCAGCAGAGGCGGGGGTACCGGGGAGCTGTTTTTT.

This clone appeared a few times. The V and J genes are TRBV7-9 and TRBJ1-1; D ambiguous. V dropped 5 bases and J dropped 6 bases, with 13 bases sitting between them. Germline V gives CDR1 SEHNR, CDR2 FQNEAQ (reference sequence). CDR3 length equals 13 residues. For the CDR3, the DNA is TGTGCCAGCAGCACGTGGGGTAGCGCTGAAGCTTTCTTT. It yields the protein CASSTWGSAEAFF.

Comment on this clone: Other DNA sequences within the sample encode an identical CDR3. This chain joins TRBV4-3 and TRBJ1-1; D is unresolved. CDR1 and CDR2 (germline): LGHNA, YSLEER. The CDR3 consists of 15 residues. Trimming took off 0 bases at V and 4 bases at J, with 12 bases between the two ends. The CDR3 DNA is TGCGCCAGCAGCCAAGATGAGGGCGGGAGCACTGAAGCTTTCTTT. Translation gives CASSQDEGGSTEAFF.

This clone was found once. The chain links TRBV7-9 to TRBJ1-4, with 7 bases lining up with TRBD1. Per germline, CDR1 SEHNR and CDR2 FQNEAQ (reference sequence). The CDR3 runs 15 residues. V trimming: 4 bases; J trimming: 11 bases; junction bases outside the gene matches: 13. The CDR3 DNA reads TGTGCCAGCAGCTCGAACAGGGGAATTTCCCCGAAACTGTTTTTT. Translated: CASSSNRGISPKLFF.

This clone appeared once. The chain joins TRBV6-6 to TRBJ2-1, with a tentative D call TRBD1 (6 bases). CDR1 and CDR2 (germline): MNHNY, SVGAGI (reference sequence). V lost 5 bases and J lost 9, with 11 bases in between. The CDR3 is 12 amino acids. Here the CDR3 DNA reads TGTGCCAGCAGTCCCCTCAGGGGTGAGCAGTTCTTC. It translates to CASSPLRGEQFF.

The chain has TRBV5-1 and TRBJ2-7; unclear D gene. V was cut by 4 bases and J by 0 bases, with 11 bases left in between. Per germline, CDR1 SGHRS and CDR2 YFSETQ. This CDR3 is 14 amino acids long. The CDR3 sequence: CASSLSGSSYEQYF. CDR3 DNA: TGCGCCAGCAGCCTGTCCGGTAGCTCCTACGAGCAGTACTTC.